Below, 6 T cell receptor beta chains from the same sample are listed, as sequenced in a study of CD8 T cell repertoires and HIV-1 epitope variants. Produced via immunoSEQ multiplex PCR; TCRdb's table is partial and in-frame only. The repertoire holds under 100,000 clones, roughly four fifths seen once, with roughly 26% in the top ten. Sequenced sample: uncultured baseline CD8+ T cells from peripheral blood mononuclear cells (PBMCs). The receptors stem from a male donor with HIV.

This chain uses TRBV10-3 with TRBJ2-7, with TRBD1 matching 9 bases. J gave up 5 bases and V 3 bases, and 5 bases lay outside the gene matches. The CDR3 sequence is 14 residues long. Germline CDR1 and CDR2: ENHRY and SYGVKD. In DNA, the CDR3 is TGTGCCATCAGTGACTTACAGGGGGCCCACGAGCAGTACTTC. Translated: CAISDLQGAHEQYF.

The V and J genes are TRBV19 and TRBJ1-2, with D possibly matching TRBD1 (6 bases). V was trimmed by 0 bases and J by 1 base, leaving 12 bases between them. The CDR3 contains 16 residues. Germline values: CDR1 LNHDA, CDR2 SQIVND (reference sequence). CDR3 sequence: CASSIEGTPVNYGYTF. For the CDR3, the DNA is TGTGCCAGTAGTATAGAGGGGACACCGGTTAACTATGGCTACACCTTC. Filled out from reference TRBV19 and TRBJ1-2, the complete variable domain reads DGGITQSPKYLFRKEGQNVTLSCEQNLNHDAMYWYRQDPGQGLRLIYYSQIVNDFQKGDIAEGYSVSREKKESFPLTVTSAQKNPTAFYLCASSIEGTPVNYGYTFGSGTRLTVV.

This rearrangement joins TRBV4-3 to TRBJ1-1; D is unclear. Trimming shortened V by 0 bases and J by 4 bases, and 9 bases separated the two germline ends. CDR3 size: 14 residues. The germline V gene encodes CDR1 LGHNA and CDR2 YSLEER. CDR3 nucleotide sequence: TGCGCCAGCAGCCAAGATGAACAGTCCACTGAAGCTTTCTTT. It codes for CASSQDEQSTEAFF.

The sample holds one count of this clone. The chain couples TRBV9 to TRBJ2-3; D not certain. Germline CDR1 reads SGDLS; CDR2 reads YYNGEE. This CDR3 contains 14 residues. With 0 bases removed from V and 6 bases from J, the gap between germline ends came to 11 bases. CDR3 DNA: TGTGCCAGCAGCGTAGAGGGTGGGTCGGATACGCAGTATTTT. This codes for CASSVEGGSDTQYF.

In DNA form, the CDR3 reads TGTGCCAGCAGCTTAGCCCTGGACAGGGGCCACGAGCAGTACTTC. Its protein product is CASSLALDRGHEQYF. This sequence joins TRBV7-8 and TRBJ2-7, with TRBD1 matching over 9 bases. CDR1 SGHVS and CDR2 FQNEAQ come from the germline V gene. The CDR3 consists of 15 residues. With 0 bases clipped from V and 5 bases from J, the junction kept 5 bases outside the gene matches.

The V call is TRBV5-4, the J call TRBJ2-7; 10 nucleotides agree with TRBD2. The CDR3 runs 17 residues. The V segment lost 4 bases and the J segment 3 bases; nucleotides outside the gene matches: 13. The V gene's germline CDR1 is SGHNT and CDR2 YYREEE (reference sequence). The CDR3 spells CASSANTGTSAYYEQYF. The CDR3 region has the DNA TGTGCCAGCAGCGCGAATACCGGGACTAGCGCCTACTACGAGCAGTACTTC.